This T cell receptor (beta chain) was obtained from a study of sequential checkpoint blockade in melanoma. In the study overall: More than 20 patients had matched tumor biopsies before treatment and at week 13 after nivolumab or ipilimumab alone.

Treatment described: randomized to nivolumab then ipilimumab (arm A) or the reverse (arm B). Patients had received no earlier DNA-damaging chemotherapy. Study outcomes and limitations: T-cell fraction and clonality followed PD-L1 and CD8+ counts, not mutational load. Response in arm A was associated with pretreatment TIL clonality.

With regard to this clone: Its target is unknown.

The data were produced by immunoSEQ multiplex PCR, yet TCRdb's version contains in-frame clones alone and is incomplete. The sample carries around 35,000 clones, more than 25% recorded once. Trimming stripped 2 bases from V and 5 bases from J, with 13 bases between. Germline V gene data show CDR1 as GTSNPN and CDR2 as SVGIG (reference sequence). This CDR3 is 13 amino acids long. The TCR originated in a human donor with melanoma. The V gene is TRBV30, the J gene TRBJ2-7, with D unresolved. Source: tumor tissue (inferred from file names), taken from a patient given nivolumab and ipilimumab in sequence. Here the CDR3 DNA reads TGTGCCTGGAGTCCCCTAGGACCAAACGAGCAGTACTTC. Protein: CAWSPLGPNEQYF. Full variable domain (rest looked up from reference TRBV30 and TRBJ2-7): SQTIHQWPATLVQPVGSPLSLECTVEGTSNPNLYWYRQAAGRGLQLLFYSVGIGQISSEVPQNLSASRPQDRQFILSSKKLLLSDSGFYLCAWSPLGPNEQYFGPGTRLTVT.